This TCR beta chain was captured in a study of lymphopenia after photon versus proton radiotherapy. TCRdb's table, derived via immunoSEQ multiplex PCR, lists solely in-frame clones and lacks some. The profile shows about 160,000 clones, around nine tenths of them singletons. V lost 6 bases, J lost 3 bases, and 10 bases stayed unmatched. Per the germline V gene, CDR1 is SQVTM and CDR2 is ANQGSEA. The CDR3 loop spans 14 amino acids. This chain connects TRBV29-1 to TRBJ2-7; 8 bases are a match to TRBD1. The TCR sequence derives from a man aged 50-60 years with gastric cancer. The source was peripheral blood, collected from a patient treated with photon-based radiotherapy. For the CDR3, the DNA is TGCAGCGTCTCCTCGGACAGGGCCATCTACGAGCAGTACTTC. This encodes CSVSSDRAIYEQYF.